These T cell receptor beta chains were read from a single sample in a study of T cell repertoires in ileal Crohn's disease. Only in-frame clones appear in the TCRdb table, and some are missing; sequencing was by immunoSEQ multiplex PCR. The repertoire includes about 15,000 clones, around two thirds of them detected once, and roughly 5% sits in the top ten. The sequencing sample was made of ileal tissue. These receptors were collected from an adult with Crohn's disease. The CDR3 runs from the conserved cysteine through the conserved F or W. A D gene is named only where the DNA matches it firmly. Rows give clone size only sometimes, using once, few, many, or a class for an expanded clone.

v_gene	j_gene	d_gene	abundance	CDR3nt	CDR3aa
TRBV2	TRBJ1-6	.	.	TGTGCCAGCAGTGAAGCGCAGGGAAGGGATTCACCCCTCCACTTT	CASSEAQGRDSPLHF
TRBV5-1	TRBJ2-1	TRBD2	.	TGCGCCAGCAGCCCCCGCGGGGGGGCCCAGTTTATGCAGTTCTTC	CASSPRGGAQFMQFF
TRBV2	TRBJ1-5	TRBD1	.	TGTGCCAGTTATACAGGGGGAGGCGGCAATCAGCCCCAGCATTTT	CASYTGGGGNQPQHF
TRBV5-1	TRBJ1-4	.	.	TGCGCCAGCAGGGAAACAGGGACGGTGAGCGGTGAAAAACTGTTTTTT	CASRETGTVSGEKLFF
TRBV4-2	TRBJ2-5	TRBD1	.	TGTGCCAGCAGCCAAACAGACACAGGGGGCGGAGAGACCCAGTACTTC	CASSQTDTGGGETQYF
TRBV10-2	TRBJ2-7	.	.	TGCGCCACCGCCGAGGGGGGGTACGAGCAGTACTTC	CATAEGGYEQYF
TRBV13	TRBJ2-3	TRBD2	.	TGTGCCAGCAGCTTAGGGACTAGCGGGAGCAAAGATACGCAGTATTTT	CASSLGTSGSKDTQYF
TRBV6-1	TRBJ1-1	.	.	TGTGCCAGCAGTGCCCTACAGGGATATACTGAAGCTTTCTTT	CASSALQGYTEAFF
TRBV19	TRBJ1-3	TRBD1	few	TGTGCCAGTAGTATCCCGGGACAGCAATATATCTCTGGAAACACCATATATTTT	CASSIPGQQYISGNTIYF
TRBV6-1	TRBJ2-7	.	few	TGTGCCATCTTAACAGGGTACGAGCAGTACTTC	CAILTGYEQYF
TRBV27	TRBJ1-2	.	.	TGTGCCAGCAGGACTGACTATGGCTACACCTTC	CASRTDYGYTF
TRBV5-1	TRBJ2-3	TRBD1	.	TGCGCCAGCAGCTTGGGGGGACAGGTGGGCACAGATACGCAGTATTTT	CASSLGGQVGTDTQYF
TRBV29-1	TRBJ2-6	.	.	TGCAGCGTTGTATCGGCTGGGGCCAACGTCCTGACTTTC	CSVVSAGANVLTF
TRBV6-1	TRBJ2-7	.	.	TGTGCCAGCAGTGAAGGTAGCGGAGGGCCCTACGAGCAGTACTTC	CASSEGSGGPYEQYF
TRBV29-1	TRBJ2-1	TRBD1	.	TGCAGCGTTGGGGGGGACAGGGAGCAGTTCTTC	CSVGGDREQFF
TRBV5-1	TRBJ2-7	.	few	TGCGCCAGCACCCCCCCGCGCCAGGGGTGGAGACTCGAGCAGTACTTC	CASTPPRQGWRLEQYF
TRBV19	TRBJ2-7	.	.	TGTGCCAGTAGTAACCCCGGAGGGAGCCGCGAGCAGTACTTC	CASSNPGGSREQYF
TRBV11-2	TRBJ1-5	TRBD1	.	TGTGCCAGCAGCGTGACAGGGGTTCAGCCCCAGCATTTT	CASSVTGVQPQHF
TRBV28	TRBJ2-3	.	.	TGTGCCAGCAGTCGGGCGCGGGGCCCCACAGATACGCAGTATTTT	CASSRARGPTDTQYF
TRBV25-1	TRBJ2-5	TRBD1	.	TGTGCCAGCAGTTACCTCGGGACAGGGGATGGTGGGACCCAGTACTTC	CASSYLGTGDGGTQYF
TRBV28	TRBJ1-1	TRBD1	.	TGTGCCAGCAGTCCGGTGGGACAGGGTGAAGCTTTCTTT	CASSPVGQGEAFF
TRBV5-1	TRBJ1-1	TRBD1	.	TGCGCCAGCAGCTTACGACAGGGGGGCACTGAAGCTTTCTTT	CASSLRQGGTEAFF